The clone carrying this T cell receptor (beta chain) was recorded a few times. This sample is drawn from a study of identical twins. One entry per CDR3 protein results from TCRdb running MiXCR on the 5' RACE reads. Of 470,000 or so distinct CDR3 sequences in the sample, roughly a quarter were seen once. V was trimmed by 5 bases and J by 2 bases, leaving 11 bases between them. The V gene's germline CDR1 is SQVTM and CDR2 ANQGSEA. CDR3 length: 13 residues. The same data also contributed to another study, on T cells expressing NK-cell markers. That publication notes: As a fraction of CD8+ T cells, dominant NKG2C+ clonotypes reached roughly 1.0-7.5% in more than five donors.

Sequencing was performed on CD4+ T cells sorted from blood. The sequence derives from a woman in her late teens or twenties in good health. V and J are TRBV29-1 and TRBJ2-3; D is unresolved. The CDR3 protein is CSVQGYHTDTQYF. The DNA for the CDR3 is TGCAGCGTTCAAGGCTACCACACAGATACGCAGTATTTT.